Listed below are T cell receptor beta chains from one sample, sequenced in a study of shared clonotypes between healthy human individuals. Sequencing used immunoSEQ multiplex PCR; TCRdb keeps in-frame clones, though not all of them. The sample yields some 490,000 clones, 81% seen once. The material sequenced was PBMCs. These receptors came from a woman aged 35 to 49 in good health. Some clones in this sample may be carry-over from other donors' samples. CDR3s include the opening cysteine and the closing phenylalanine or tryptophan. A D gene is named only where the DNA matches it firmly. Size is stated for part of the rows, as once, few or many counts, or as a class when the clone is expanded.

V gene,clone size,J gene,D gene,CDR3 protein,CDR3 DNA
TRBV5-1,.,TRBJ2-7,TRBD1,CASSYDPGTGAYEQYF,TGCGCCAGCAGTTACGATCCCGGGACAGGGGCCTACGAGCAGTACTTC
TRBV5-6,.,TRBJ2-7,.,CASSLVVKSYEQYF,TGTGCCAGCAGCTTGGTGGTTAAGAGTTACGAGCAGTACTTC
TRBV28,once,TRBJ2-1,.,CASLSGPSYNEQFF,TGTGCCAGTCTCAGCGGGCCCTCCTACAATGAGCAGTTCTTC
TRBV11-2,.,TRBJ2-2,.,CASSLVSGPANTGELFF,TGTGCCAGCAGCTTAGTATCAGGGCCCGCGAACACCGGGGAGCTGTTTTTT
TRBV30,once,TRBJ1-6,TRBD1,CAWSATGDSPLHF,TGTGCCTGGAGTGCCACAGGGGATTCACCCCTCCACTTT
TRBV15,.,TRBJ2-5,.,CATSREVVGQETQYF,TGTGCCACCAGCAGAGAGGTTGTCGGCCAAGAGACCCAGTACTTC
TRBV5-4,.,TRBJ2-1,TRBD2,CASSVGGSGRTDYNEQFF,TGTGCCAGCAGCGTGGGGGGTAGCGGGAGGACGGATTACAATGAGCAGTTCTTC
TRBV7-9,.,TRBJ1-2,TRBD1,CASSSRRQGASGYTF,TGTGCCAGCAGCTCGAGAAGACAGGGGGCGAGTGGCTACACCTTC
TRBV2,once,TRBJ2-7,TRBD1,CASTFIVAGGEYF,TGTGCCAGCACCTTCATTGTGGCAGGGGGCGAATACTTC
TRBV10-3,many,TRBJ2-3,TRBD2,CAISYSGSPTDTQYF,TGTGCCATCAGTTATAGCGGGAGTCCTACAGATACGCAGTATTTT
TRBV28,once,TRBJ2-2,.,CASSSIQPRWAGELFF,TGTGCCAGCAGTTCAATACAACCACGCTGGGCCGGGGAGCTGTTTTTT
TRBV2,.,TRBJ2-5,.,CASSESNQETQYF,TGTGCCAGCTCCGAGTCGAACCAAGAGACCCAGTACTTC
TRBV28,.,TRBJ1-5,TRBD1,CASSPLTGGNQPQHF,TGTGCCAGCAGTCCCCTGACAGGGGGGAATCAGCCCCAGCATTTT
TRBV7-9,.,TRBJ2-3,.,CASSLDAAGTSTDTQYF,TGTGCCAGCAGCTTAGATGCGGCAGGGACTAGCACAGATACGCAGTATTTT
TRBV7-2,once,TRBJ1-1,.,CASSLTRGWGTEAFF,TGTGCCAGCAGCTTAACCAGAGGGTGGGGCACTGAAGCTTTCTTT
TRBV19,.,TRBJ1-2,.,CASSIGKGNSWYGYTF,TGTGCCAGTAGTATTGGCAAAGGGAATTCATGGTATGGCTACACCTTC
TRBV2,few,TRBJ2-7,TRBD2,CASSGASGRPDYEQYF,TGTGCCAGCAGCGGCGCTAGCGGGAGGCCCGACTACGAGCAGTACTTC
TRBV11-3,.,TRBJ2-6,.,CASSCFSDRQSRANVLTF,TGTGCCAGCAGCTGCTTCAGCGATCGACAAAGTCGGGCCAACGTCCTGACTTTC
TRBV2,.,TRBJ1-2,.,CASSGREGFGYTF,TGTGCCAGCAGTGGTAGGGAAGGTTTTGGCTACACCTTC
TRBV10-3,.,TRBJ1-5,.,CAISETGKSNQPQHF,TGTGCCATCAGTGAGACAGGGAAAAGCAATCAGCCCCAGCATTTT
TRBV10-3,.,TRBJ2-5,.,CAISPRADLQETQYF,TGTGCCATCAGTCCCCGAGCGGACCTCCAAGAGACCCAGTACTTC
TRBV10-3,.,TRBJ2-7,TRBD1,CAIRVSSGQGDYEQYF,TGTGCCATCAGGGTTTCTTCGGGACAGGGGGACTACGAGCAGTACTTC
TRBV5-6,.,TRBJ2-6,.,CASWAHNSRRANVLTF,TGTGCCAGCTGGGCGCACAATAGTCGTCGGGCCAACGTCCTGACTTTC
TRBV15,.,TRBJ2-5,TRBD2,CATSMGLAGVGETQYF,TGTGCCACCAGCATGGGACTAGCGGGAGTTGGAGAGACCCAGTACTTC
TRBV20-1,few,TRBJ1-1,.,CSARDPSEAFF,TGCAGTGCTAGGGACCCATCTGAAGCTTTCTTT
TRBV27,.,TRBJ2-7,TRBD1,CASSWDRGATEQYF,TGTGCCAGCAGTTGGGACAGGGGGGCAACAGAGCAGTACTTC
TRBV2,.,TRBJ2-3,.,CASGFGGVSTDTQYF,TGTGCCAGCGGGTTTGGAGGGGTCAGCACAGATACGCAGTATTTT
TRBV11-2,.,TRBJ2-2,.,CASSLDPAATGELFF,TGTGCCAGCAGCTTAGATCCGGCCGCCACCGGGGAGCTGTTTTTT